Following are 15 T cell receptor beta chains from one sample sequenced in a study of blood T cell repertoires in COVID-19. The protocol was immunoSEQ multiplex PCR, while the TCRdb copy is restricted to in-frame clones and leaves out a portion. The table records fewer than 450,000 clones, around 91% of them present only once. Sequencing input: PBMCs or T cells enriched from blood (not recorded which). These receptors all come from a man aged 18-30 years who had recovered from COVID-19.

The chain combines TRBV6-5 with TRBJ2-7, with 9 bases identical to TRBD1. V dropped 6 bases and J dropped 2; count of bases not matched to a gene: 8. The CDR3 extends over 15 amino acids. Germline assignment: CDR1 MNHEY and CDR2 SVGAGI. CDR3 region: CASRVDRGVTYEQYF. CDR3 nucleotide sequence: TGTGCCAGCAGAGTGGACAGGGGCGTTACCTACGAGCAGTACTTC.

The V and J genes are TRBV3-1 (or the pseudogene TRBV3-2) and TRBJ1-2; maybe TRBD1 (5 bases). Per the germline V gene, CDR1 is LGHDT and CDR2 is YNNKEL (reference sequence). This CDR3 spans 15 amino acids. V dropped 1 base and J dropped 6 bases, with 15 bases sitting between them. DNA for the CDR3: TGTGCCAGCAGCCAAGGGAGCGAAGGGGCTAATGGCTACACCTTC. Translating it yields CASSQGSEGANGYTF.

The chain links TRBV5-1 to TRBJ1-1, with D uncertain. V was trimmed by 4 bases and J by 1 base, leaving 8 bases between them. Germline-derived CDR1 and CDR2 are SGHRS and YFSETQ. The CDR3 has 13 amino acids. In nucleotides, the CDR3 is TGCGCCAGCAGCCCCAGACAGAACACTGAAGCTTTCTTT. It yields the protein CASSPRQNTEAFF.

This clone was seen a single time. The germline gene is not matched at one end of the junction; a read error may be the cause. The chain has TRBV19 and TRBJ2-5, with D perhaps matching TRBD2 (7 bases). From germline, CDR1 is LNHDA and CDR2 SQIVND (reference sequence). There are 11 residues in the CDR3. The CDR3 is CASSIRGAYNF. The CDR3, as DNA: TGTGCCAGTAGTATCCGGGGGGCCTATAACTTC.

This clone was detected only a few times. This chain uses TRBV21-1 with TRBJ2-2; the D call in the table, TRBD2, was not verified against the DNA. TRBV21-1 is assigned pseudogene status. This CDR3 region has 17 residues. CDR3 DNA sequence: TGTGCCAGCGGCGCCCAAGGGGGGGAGATAGGGACCGGGGAGCTGTTTTTT. This translates into CASGAQGGEIGTGELFF.

This chain connects TRBV27 to TRBJ2-1, with TRBD2 identical over 7 bases. The CDR3 sequence is 16 residues long. Germline V gives CDR1 MNHEY, CDR2 SMNVEV (reference sequence). The V segment lost 2 bases and the J segment 2 bases; nucleotides outside the gene matches: 6. CDR3 amino acids: CASSLRGRQTYNEQFF. CDR3 sequence (DNA): TGTGCCAGCAGTTTACGCGGGAGACAAACCTACAATGAGCAGTTCTTC.

The chain combines TRBV27 with TRBJ2-7, with 7 bases identical to TRBD2. The CDR3 extends over 13 amino acids. Germline V gene data show CDR1 as MNHEY and CDR2 as SMNVEV (reference sequence). The V and J ends lost 3 bases and 9 bases, in that order; junction bases with no gene match: 8. For the CDR3, the DNA is TGTGCCAGCAGTTTGCCGGCGGGAGCGGTGCAGTACTTC. This sequence encodes CASSLPAGAVQYF.

With regard to this clone: In the same sample, other DNA sequences code for this CDR3. The chain recombines TRBV19 with TRBJ2-3; maybe TRBD1 (5 bases). Per the germline V gene, CDR1 is LNHDA and CDR2 is SQIVND (reference sequence). This CDR3 has 14 residues. V lost 3 bases to trimming and J lost 0 bases, with 7 bases between them. The CDR3 here is CASSIRGSTDTQYF. The CDR3 DNA reads TGTGCCAGTAGTATTAGGGGTAGCACAGATACGCAGTATTTT.

The chain joins TRBV29-1 to TRBJ1-5; no clear D. Trimming left V 5 bases short and J 4 bases short, with 12 bases between. The CDR3 runs 13 residues. Germline CDR1 reads SQVTM; CDR2 reads ANQGSEA. The CDR3 DNA reads TGCAGCGTTCGGCGAGGGCCAAATCAGCCCCAGCATTTT. Protein: CSVRRGPNQPQHF.

The chain couples TRBV11-3 to TRBJ1-4; D remains ambiguous. The CDR3 contains 15 residues. The V end was cut by 5 bases, the J end by 6 bases, with 16 bases between. Germline V gives CDR1 SGHNT, CDR2 YENEEA. CDR3 region: CASSPGSKRDEKLFF. The CDR3 DNA sequence: TGTGCCAGCAGCCCCGGAAGCAAGCGGGATGAAAAACTGTTTTTT.

This chain links TRBV2 with TRBJ2-3; 7 bases are shared with TRBD2. There are 17 residues in the CDR3. V trimming: 7 bases; J trimming: 2 bases; junction bases outside the gene matches: 15. In germline, CDR1 is SNHLY, CDR2 FYNNEI. The CDR3 nucleotides are TGTGCCAGCAAGAAGAGACTAGCCGGGACGACCACAGATACGCAGTATTTT. It translates to CASKKRLAGTTTDTQYF.

The V call is TRBV7-9, the J call TRBJ1-2; D is unclear. The CDR3 has 13 residues. The germline V gene encodes CDR1 SEHNR and CDR2 FQNEAQ (reference sequence). Trimming took off 1 base at V and 6 bases at J, with 9 bases between the two ends. CDR3 in DNA: TGTGCCAGCAGCTTAGGCTGGGGAGATGGCTACACCTTC. The encoded protein is CASSLGWGDGYTF. Full variable domain (outside the CDR3, taken from reference TRBV7-9 and TRBJ1-2): DTGVSQNPRHKITKRGQNVTFRCDPISEHNRLYWYRQTLGQGPEFLTYFQNEAQLEKSRLLSDRFSAERPKGSFSTLEIQRTEQGDSAMYLCASSLGWGDGYTFGSGTRLTVV.

The genes are TRBV30 and TRBJ1-2; a weak D match, TRBD1 (5 bases). Germline CDR1 and CDR2: GTSNPN and SVGIG (reference sequence). The CDR3 is 14 amino acids. V was shortened by 2 bases and J by 9 bases, with 19 bases between the two germline ends. The CDR3 is CAWSPLLYDSSYTF. For the CDR3, the DNA is TGTGCCTGGAGTCCCCTCCTTTACGACAGTAGCTACACCTTC.

This chain's CDR3 is CASSIEGTGSYNEQFF. Written as DNA, the CDR3 is TGTGCCAGTAGTATAGAAGGGACAGGGTCCTACAATGAGCAGTTCTTC. J is TRBJ2-1 and V is TRBV19, with 9 bases matching TRBD1. Germline-derived CDR1 and CDR2 are LNHDA and SQIVND (reference sequence). Trimming removed 0 bases from V and 1 base from J; junction bases left unmatched: 1. The CDR3 has 16 amino acids.

The CDR3 DNA reads TGTGCCAGCAGGCGGGGGACAAAGCAAGGCCACGAGCAGTACTTC. It translates to CASRRGTKQGHEQYF. This sequence joins TRBV6-5 and TRBJ2-7, with D perhaps matching TRBD2 (7 bases). The CDR3 is 15 residues long. V was pared by 6 bases and J by 5 bases, with 20 bases between. Germline V gives CDR1 MNHEY, CDR2 SVGAGI.